The 21 T cell receptor beta chains below come from one sample, sequenced in a study of cytomegalovirus exposure and HLA in healthy donors. Both 60 Vbeta primers and 13 Jbeta primers went into the PCR. Method: immunoSEQ multiplex PCR; TCRdb's copy keeps in-frame clones and lacks some. The sample has approximately 170,000 clones. Material: PBMCs. These receptor sequences come from a woman aged 18-29 years in good health and CMV-seropositive.

This chain links TRBV30 with TRBJ1-2; 8 bases are shared with TRBD1. The CDR3 sequence is 14 residues long. V shed 4 bases, J shed 0 bases, and the junction held 4 bases outside the gene matches. The V gene's germline CDR1 is GTSNPN and CDR2 SVGIG (reference sequence). The CDR3 region has the DNA TGTGCCTGGAAGGGACAGGCATCTAACTATGGCTACACCTTC. Its protein is CAWKGQASNYGYTF. Full variable domain (remainder filled in from reference TRBV30 and TRBJ1-2): SQTIHQWPATLVQPVGSPLSLECTVEGTSNPNLYWYRQAAGRGLQLLFYSVGIGQISSEVPQNLSASRPQDRQFILSSKKLLLSDSGFYLCAWKGQASNYGYTFGSGTRLTVV.

This chain connects TRBV19 to TRBJ2-7; 11 bases align to TRBD2. Germline V gives CDR1 LNHDA, CDR2 SQIVND (reference sequence). There are 15 residues in the CDR3. The trim removed 0 bases at V and 4 bases at J, leaving 2 bases unmatched. The CDR3 sequence: CASSIDGTSGYEQYF. The DNA for the CDR3 is TGTGCCAGTAGTATAGATGGGACTAGCGGTTACGAGCAGTACTTC.

The gene calls are TRBV9 and TRBJ1-5, with 7 positions matching TRBD1. The CDR3 is 16 amino acids. With 3 bases clipped from V and 0 bases from J, the junction kept 6 bases outside the gene matches. Germline V gene data show CDR1 as SGDLS and CDR2 as YYNGEE. CDR3 loop: CASSAGTVDSNQPQHF. In DNA form, the CDR3 reads TGTGCCAGCAGCGCTGGGACAGTCGATAGCAATCAGCCCCAGCATTTT.

In DNA, the CDR3 is TGTGCCAGTAGTATAGGGCTAGCGGGAGGTGAGCAGTTCTTC. This gives the protein CASSIGLAGGEQFF. This chain uses TRBV19 with TRBJ2-1, with 11 nucleotides matching TRBD2. With 1 base clipped from V and 9 bases from J, the junction kept 2 bases outside the gene matches. Germline V CDR1 and CDR2: LNHDA, SQIVND (reference sequence). The CDR3 extends over 14 amino acids.

The chain has TRBV6-4 and TRBJ1-1; D is possibly TRBD1 (6 bases). Germline loops: CDR1 MRHNA, CDR2 SNTAGT. Trimming stripped 6 bases from V and 4 bases from J, with 15 bases between. CDR3 length: 14 residues. This CDR3 reads CASRNRVGSTEAFF. CDR3 nucleotide sequence: TGTGCCAGCAGAAACAGGGTAGGGAGCACTGAAGCTTTCTTT.

This chain uses TRBV7-9 with TRBJ2-7; TRBD2 agrees at 12 bases. Trimming took 4 bases from V and 2 from J; bases not matched to a gene: 6. This CDR3 is built from 16 residues. Germline V gene data show CDR1 as SEHNR and CDR2 as FQNEAQ (reference sequence). The CDR3 DNA is TGTGCCAGCAGCTCACCCTCTAGCGGGAGGGCCTACGAGCAGTACTTC. This translates into CASSSPSSGRAYEQYF.

The chain recombines TRBV29-1 with TRBJ2-7; no firm D call. Germline V gene data show CDR1 as SQVTM and CDR2 as ANQGSEA. The CDR3 totals 16 residues. The ends were cut back, 1 base at V and 0 bases at J, with 16 bases in the middle. In DNA form, the CDR3 reads TGCAGCGTTGAAGTCCCGCTAGGAGTCTTCTCCTACGAGCAGTACTTC. Translating it yields CSVEVPLGVFSYEQYF.

This sequence joins TRBV19 and TRBJ2-2; maybe TRBD1 (5 bases). Germline values: CDR1 LNHDA, CDR2 SQIVND (reference sequence). The V and J ends lost 1 base and 4 bases respectively, with 7 bases between them. This CDR3 region has 14 residues. CDR3 nucleotides: TGTGCCAGTAGTATAGCAGGGATCACCGGGGAGCTGTTTTTT. Translating it yields CASSIAGITGELFF.

The rearrangement links TRBV5-4 to TRBJ1-1; D unresolved. Trimming removed 1 base from V and 2 bases from J, with 9 bases in between. CDR3 length: 14 residues. Germline V gene lookup returns CDR1 SGHNT and CDR2 YYREEE (reference sequence). The CDR3 protein is CASSLPSVNTEAFF. CDR3 in DNA: TGTGCCAGCAGCTTGCCCAGTGTAAACACTGAAGCTTTCTTT.

The genes are TRBV4-2 and TRBJ1-3; D may be TRBD1 (6 bases). The CDR3 has 15 residues. Trimming removed 4 bases from V and 4 bases from J, with 14 bases in between. Per the germline V gene, CDR1 is LGHNA and CDR2 is YNFKEQ. The CDR3 DNA reads TGTGCCAGCAGCCCCCAACAGGGCGAGGGAAACACCATATATTTT. This sequence encodes CASSPQQGEGNTIYF.

The chain links TRBV11-3 to TRBJ2-5, with D perhaps matching TRBD2 (5 bases). Deletions cut 8 bases from V and 7 bases from J, with 14 bases between. Looked up from germline, CDR1 is SGHNT and CDR2 is YENEEA. The CDR3 runs 12 residues. The CDR3 DNA sequence: TGTGCCAGCCGCACCAGCGAGGGGACCCAGTACTTC. This codes for CASRTSEGTQYF.

This chain links TRBV6-1 with TRBJ1-3, with 8 nucleotides matching TRBD1. From germline, CDR1 is MNHNS and CDR2 SASEGT. V lost 4 bases to trimming and J lost 4 bases; unmatched junction nucleotides: 15. This CDR3 contains 18 residues. The CDR3 loop reads CASSGQGTGRQGGNTIYF. In nucleotides, the CDR3 is TGTGCCAGCAGTGGACAAGGGACAGGAAGACAGGGCGGAAACACCATATATTTT.

The gene calls are TRBV6-6 and TRBJ2-1; D is perhaps TRBD1 (6 bases). Deletions cut 5 bases from V and 7 bases from J, with 12 bases between. The CDR3 runs to 13 residues. The V gene's germline CDR1 is MNHNY and CDR2 SVGAGI (reference sequence). Here the CDR3 DNA reads TGTGCCAGCAGTACAGGGTCGTGGAATGAGCAGTTCTTC. It specifies CASSTGSWNEQFF.

CDR3 nucleotide sequence: TGTGCCAGCTCAACAGCAGCCAACACTGAAGCTTTCTTT. As protein: CASSTAANTEAFF. The chain combines TRBV18 with TRBJ1-1; no firm D call. Germline values: CDR1 KGHSH, CDR2 LQKENI. Trimming left V 5 bases short and J 2 bases short, with 9 bases between. There are 13 residues in the CDR3.

The rearrangement uses TRBV13 and TRBJ2-5; TRBD1 aligns across 7 bases. Trimming took 4 bases from V and 5 from J; bases not matched to a gene: 4. CDR3 length: 13 residues. The germline CDR1 and CDR2 sequences are PRHDT and FYEKMQ (reference sequence). The CDR3 is CASSSTGVETQYF. The CDR3 DNA reads TGTGCCAGCAGCTCTACAGGGGTCGAGACCCAGTACTTC.

This sequence joins TRBV7-9 and TRBJ2-7; TRBD2 is a possible D gene (7 bases). Per the germline V gene, CDR1 is SEHNR and CDR2 is FQNEAQ (reference sequence). The CDR3 contains 16 residues. Trimming left V 6 bases short and J 1 base short, with 19 bases between. The CDR3 region has the DNA TGTGCCAGCAGTCAAATAAGGGGGGGACCTTCCTACGAGCAGTACTTC. Its protein is CASSQIRGGPSYEQYF.

The chain is built from TRBV4-3 and TRBJ1-6; D is ambiguous. There are 13 residues in the CDR3. Germline assignment: CDR1 LGHNA and CDR2 YSLEER. Trimming took off 0 bases at V and 9 bases at J, with 6 bases between the two ends. Here the CDR3 reads CASSQDLASPLHF. In DNA form, the CDR3 reads TGCGCCAGCAGCCAAGATTTGGCTTCACCCCTCCACTTT.

The rearrangement links TRBV6-1 to TRBJ2-7, with 7 bases lining up with TRBD1. The CDR3 runs 14 residues. From germline, CDR1 is MNHNS and CDR2 SASEGT. The ends lost 4 bases at V and 3 bases at J; junction bases unmatched: 6. CDR3 sequence: CASSVGDSLYEQYF. The CDR3 region has the DNA TGTGCCAGCAGTGTGGGGGACAGTCTCTACGAGCAGTACTTC.

V gene TRBV18 combines with J gene TRBJ2-1; 7 bases are a match to TRBD2. CDR1 is KGHSH, CDR2 LQKENI, per germline. The CDR3 is 16 amino acids. Trimming took 3 bases from V and 6 from J; bases not matched to a gene: 11. The CDR3 DNA is TGTGCCAGCTCACCTCGGAGGGACTATAGGACCAATGAGCAGTTCTTC. Its protein is CASSPRRDYRTNEQFF.

The chain recombines TRBV7-2 with TRBJ1-2; 10 bases are shared with TRBD1. V was clipped by 5 bases and J by 5 bases; unmatched bases: 5. The CDR3 is made up of 14 amino acids. Germline V gene lookup returns CDR1 SGHTA and CDR2 FQGNSA. CDR3 residues: CASSPDRGPYGYTF. DNA for the CDR3: TGTGCCAGCAGCCCAGACAGGGGGCCGTATGGCTACACCTTC.

V is TRBV10-1 and J is TRBJ2-1; 15 nucleotides agree with TRBD2. After removal of 1 base from V and 6 bases from J, the junction contained 4 bases not matched to a gene. The CDR3 has 17 amino acids. From germline, CDR1 is WNHNN and CDR2 SYGVQD (reference sequence). The CDR3 coding sequence is TGCGCCAGCAGTGAGTTTGGGACTAGCGGGAGGTTCAATGAGCAGTTCTTC. Translated: CASSEFGTSGRFNEQFF.